This TCR beta chain was identified in a study of beta chain features in type 1 diabetes. V was pared by 6 bases and J by 8 bases, with 16 bases between. Per the germline V gene, CDR1 is SNHLY and CDR2 is FYNNEI. The CDR3 extends over 13 amino acids. This clone turned up a few times. The antigen is unknown. Points from the study as a whole: In all four CD4+ subsets, TCRB CDR3 length was significantly, moderately reduced in type 1 diabetes.

As every portion of the isolated RNA was reverse transcribed, the sequencing read expressed TCRB transcripts. Only in-frame clones appear in the TCRdb table, and some are missing; sequencing was by immunoSEQ multiplex PCR. Among almost 350,000 clones listed, around 9.7% were seen once. V usage is TRBV2 and J usage is TRBJ1-2; tentative D call: TRBD1 (5 bases). The clonotype originates from a man aged 25-45 years with type 1 diabetes. The sequencing input was central memory CD4+ T cells from blood. CDR3: CASSQQDPGGYTF. The DNA of the CDR3 is TGTGCCAGCAGCCAACAGGACCCTGGGGGCTACACCTTC.